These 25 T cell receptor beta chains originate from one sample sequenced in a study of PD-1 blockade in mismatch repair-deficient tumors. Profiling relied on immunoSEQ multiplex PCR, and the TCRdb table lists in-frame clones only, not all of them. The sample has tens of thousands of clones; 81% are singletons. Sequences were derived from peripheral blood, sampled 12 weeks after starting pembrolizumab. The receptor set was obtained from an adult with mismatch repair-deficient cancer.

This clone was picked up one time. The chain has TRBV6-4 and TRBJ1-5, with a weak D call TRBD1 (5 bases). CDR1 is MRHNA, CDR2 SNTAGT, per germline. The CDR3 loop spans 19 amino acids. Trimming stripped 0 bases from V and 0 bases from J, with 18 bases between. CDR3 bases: TGTGCCAGCAGTGACTCGATGGGGGACCGGACCTATAGCAATCAGCCCCAGCATTTT. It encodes CASSDSMGDRTYSNQPQHF.

In DNA form, the CDR3 reads TGTGCCAGCAGCTTGTCTGGCGGGGGGGAATACGAGCAGTACTTC. Encoded protein: CASSLSGGGEYEQYF. This rearrangement joins TRBV7-3 to TRBJ2-7; the match to TRBD2 covers 9 bases. V lost 3 bases, J lost 4 bases, and 7 bases stayed unmatched. The CDR3 sequence is 15 residues long. Germline V gene sequence: CDR1 SGHTA, CDR2 FQGTGA.

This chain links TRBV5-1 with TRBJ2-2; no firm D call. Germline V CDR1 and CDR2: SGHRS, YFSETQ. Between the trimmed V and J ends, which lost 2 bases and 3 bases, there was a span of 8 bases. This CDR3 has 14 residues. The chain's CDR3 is CASSFSGDTGELFF. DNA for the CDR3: TGCGCCAGCAGCTTTAGTGGTGACACCGGGGAGCTGTTTTTT.

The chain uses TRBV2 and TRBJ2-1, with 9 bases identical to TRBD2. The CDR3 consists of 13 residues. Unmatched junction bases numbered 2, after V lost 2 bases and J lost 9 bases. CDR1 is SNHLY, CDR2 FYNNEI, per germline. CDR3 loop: CASSESSGTEQFF. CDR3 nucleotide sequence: TGTGCCAGCAGTGAATCTAGCGGGACTGAGCAGTTCTTC.

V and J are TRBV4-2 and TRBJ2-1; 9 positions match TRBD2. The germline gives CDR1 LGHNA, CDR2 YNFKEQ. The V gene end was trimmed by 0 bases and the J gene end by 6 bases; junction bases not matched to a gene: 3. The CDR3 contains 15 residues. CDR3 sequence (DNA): TGTGCCAGCAGCCAAGAGATAGCGGGAGCCAATGAGCAGTTCTTC. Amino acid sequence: CASSQEIAGANEQFF.

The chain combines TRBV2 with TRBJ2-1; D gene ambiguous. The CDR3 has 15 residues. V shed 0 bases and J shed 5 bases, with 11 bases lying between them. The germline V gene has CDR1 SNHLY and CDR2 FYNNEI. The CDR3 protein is CASSEAGGLDNEQFF. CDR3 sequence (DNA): TGTGCCAGCAGTGAAGCAGGCGGCCTAGACAATGAGCAGTTCTTC.

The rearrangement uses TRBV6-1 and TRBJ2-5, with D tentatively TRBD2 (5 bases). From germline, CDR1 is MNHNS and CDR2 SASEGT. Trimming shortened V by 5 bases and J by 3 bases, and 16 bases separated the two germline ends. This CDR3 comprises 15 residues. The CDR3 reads CASSPSDPGKETQYF. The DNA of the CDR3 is TGTGCCAGCAGTCCCTCAGACCCGGGGAAAGAGACCCAGTACTTC.

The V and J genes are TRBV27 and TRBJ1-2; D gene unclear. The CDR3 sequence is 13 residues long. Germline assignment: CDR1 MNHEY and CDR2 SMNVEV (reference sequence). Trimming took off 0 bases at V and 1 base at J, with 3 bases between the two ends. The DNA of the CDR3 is TGTGCCAGCAGTTTATCAGATAACTATGGCTACACCTTC. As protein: CASSLSDNYGYTF.

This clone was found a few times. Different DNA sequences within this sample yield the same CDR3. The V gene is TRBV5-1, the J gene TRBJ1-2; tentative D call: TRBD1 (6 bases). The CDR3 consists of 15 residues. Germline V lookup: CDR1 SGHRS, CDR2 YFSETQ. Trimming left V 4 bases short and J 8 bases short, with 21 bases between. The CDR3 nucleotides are TGCGCCAGCAGCCCCTTAGAGACAGGACTTCGAGGCTACACCTTC. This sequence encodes CASSPLETGLRGYTF.

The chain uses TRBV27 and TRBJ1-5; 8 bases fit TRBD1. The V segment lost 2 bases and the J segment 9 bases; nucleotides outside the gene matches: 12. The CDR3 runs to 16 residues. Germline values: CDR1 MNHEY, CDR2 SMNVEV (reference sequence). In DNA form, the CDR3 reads TGTGCCAGCAGTTTAAATTCAGGGGGCTCAGAGGGGCCCCAGCATTTT. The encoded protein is CASSLNSGGSEGPQHF.

The CDR3: CASRLGGLNGYTF. The CDR3 DNA reads TGTGCCAGCAGACTGGGGGGTCTGAATGGCTACACCTTC. V and J are TRBV5-6 and TRBJ1-2; a weak D match, TRBD1 (5 bases). The CDR3 has 13 amino acids. Between the trimmed V and J ends, which lost 5 bases and 6 bases, there was a span of 14 bases. The V gene's germline CDR1 is SGHDT and CDR2 YYEEEE.

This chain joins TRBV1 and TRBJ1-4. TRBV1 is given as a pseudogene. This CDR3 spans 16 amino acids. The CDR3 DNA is TGCACCAGCAGCCAAAACCGGGGACGGATTAATGAAAAACTGTTTTTT. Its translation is CTSSQNRGRINEKLFF.

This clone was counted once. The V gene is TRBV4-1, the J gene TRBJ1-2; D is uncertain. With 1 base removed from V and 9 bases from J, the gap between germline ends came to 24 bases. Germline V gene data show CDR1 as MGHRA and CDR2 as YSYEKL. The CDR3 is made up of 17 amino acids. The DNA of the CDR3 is TGCGCCAGCAGCCAAGGATCCTCTGCCAGCGACTTTGGTCGCTACACCTTC. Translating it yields CASSQGSSASDFGRYTF.

The CDR3 coding sequence is TGTGCCAGCAGCTATTCAGACAGGCCTTCCTACGAGCAGTACTTC. This encodes CASSYSDRPSYEQYF. The V and J genes are TRBV5-6 and TRBJ2-7; the D gene is possibly TRBD1 (6 bases). The CDR3 sequence is 15 residues long. CDR1 is SGHDT and CDR2 is YYEEEE in the germline V gene. V was shortened by 3 bases and J by 1 base, with 14 bases between the two germline ends.

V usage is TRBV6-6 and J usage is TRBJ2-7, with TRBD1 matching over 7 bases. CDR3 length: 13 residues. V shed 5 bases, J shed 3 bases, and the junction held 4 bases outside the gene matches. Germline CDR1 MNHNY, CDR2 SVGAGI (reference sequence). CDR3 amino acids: CASSRQGNYEQYF. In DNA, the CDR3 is TGTGCCAGCAGTCGACAGGGAAACTACGAGCAGTACTTC.

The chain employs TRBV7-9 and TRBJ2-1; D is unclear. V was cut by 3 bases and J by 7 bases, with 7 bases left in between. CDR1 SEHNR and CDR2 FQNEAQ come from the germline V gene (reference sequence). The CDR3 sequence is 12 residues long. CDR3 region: CASSFGVNEQFF. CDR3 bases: TGTGCCAGCAGCTTTGGGGTTAATGAGCAGTTCTTC.

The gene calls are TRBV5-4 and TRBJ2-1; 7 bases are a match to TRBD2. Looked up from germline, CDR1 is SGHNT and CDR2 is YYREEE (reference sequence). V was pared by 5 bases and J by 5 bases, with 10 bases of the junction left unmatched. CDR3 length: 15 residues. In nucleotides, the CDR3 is TGTGCCAGCAGACTGGACTGGGGGGGTAACAATGAGCAGTTCTTC. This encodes CASRLDWGGNNEQFF.

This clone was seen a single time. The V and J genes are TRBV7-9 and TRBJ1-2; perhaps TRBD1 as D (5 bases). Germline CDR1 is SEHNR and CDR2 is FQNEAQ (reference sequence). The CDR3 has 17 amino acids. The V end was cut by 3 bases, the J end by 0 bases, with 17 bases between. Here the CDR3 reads CASSFQGPTRANYGYTF. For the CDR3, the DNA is TGTGCCAGCAGCTTCCAGGGACCGACACGAGCTAACTATGGCTACACCTTC.

CDR3 protein: CASSLQGFNTGELFF. The CDR3 DNA reads TGTGCCAGCAGTCTACAGGGCTTTAACACCGGGGAGCTGTTTTTT. V usage is TRBV2 and J usage is TRBJ2-2, with a possible D match to TRBD1 (6 bases). Germline V gives CDR1 SNHLY, CDR2 FYNNEI. Trimming took 5 bases from V and 2 from J, leaving 12 bases between them. The CDR3 extends over 15 amino acids. Full variable domain (remainder filled in from reference TRBV2 and TRBJ2-2): EPEVTQTPSHQVTQMGQEVILRCVPISNHLYFYWYRQILGQKVEFLVSFYNNEISEKSEIFDDQFSVERPDGSNFTLKIRSTKLEDSAMYFCASSLQGFNTGELFFGEGSRLTVL.

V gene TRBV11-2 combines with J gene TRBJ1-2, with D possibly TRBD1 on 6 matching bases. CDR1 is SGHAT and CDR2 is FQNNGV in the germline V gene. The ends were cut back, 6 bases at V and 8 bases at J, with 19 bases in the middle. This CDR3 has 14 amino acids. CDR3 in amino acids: CASSSIGGRWGYTF. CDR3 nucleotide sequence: TGTGCCAGCAGTTCTATCGGGGGGCGCTGGGGCTACACCTTC. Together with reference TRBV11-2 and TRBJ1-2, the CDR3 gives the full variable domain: EAGVAQSPRYKIIEKRQSVAFWCNPISGHATLYWYQQILGQGPKLLIQFQNNGVVDDSQLPKDRFSAERLKGVDSTLKIQPAKLEDSAVYLCASSSIGGRWGYTFGSGTRLTVV.

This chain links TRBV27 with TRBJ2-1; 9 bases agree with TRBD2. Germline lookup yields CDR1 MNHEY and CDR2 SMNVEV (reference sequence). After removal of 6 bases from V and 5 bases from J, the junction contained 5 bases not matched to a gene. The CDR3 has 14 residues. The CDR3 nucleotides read TGTGCCAGCAGCAGGACTAGCGTAGACAATGAGCAGTTCTTC. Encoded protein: CASSRTSVDNEQFF.

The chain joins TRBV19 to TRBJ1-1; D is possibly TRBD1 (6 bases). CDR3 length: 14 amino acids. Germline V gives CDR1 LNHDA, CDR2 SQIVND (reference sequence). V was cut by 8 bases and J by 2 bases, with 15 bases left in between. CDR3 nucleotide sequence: TGTGCCAGTGGTTTACAGGGTGCCAACACTGAAGCTTTCTTT. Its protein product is CASGLQGANTEAFF.

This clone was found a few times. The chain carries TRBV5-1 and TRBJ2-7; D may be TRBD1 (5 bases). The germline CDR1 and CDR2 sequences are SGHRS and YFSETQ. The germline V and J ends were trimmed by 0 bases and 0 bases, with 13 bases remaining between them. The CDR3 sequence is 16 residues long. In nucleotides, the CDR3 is TGCGCCAGCAGCTTGGGGGGTCAGGGAAGCTCCTACGAGCAGTACTTC. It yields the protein CASSLGGQGSSYEQYF.

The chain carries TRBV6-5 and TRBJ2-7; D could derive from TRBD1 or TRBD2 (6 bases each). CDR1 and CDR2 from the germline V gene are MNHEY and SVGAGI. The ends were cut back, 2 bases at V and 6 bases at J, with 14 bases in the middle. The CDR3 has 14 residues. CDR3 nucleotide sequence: TGTGCCAGCAGTTACGGAGGGGGTCTGGGCGAGCAGTACTTC. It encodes CASSYGGGLGEQYF.

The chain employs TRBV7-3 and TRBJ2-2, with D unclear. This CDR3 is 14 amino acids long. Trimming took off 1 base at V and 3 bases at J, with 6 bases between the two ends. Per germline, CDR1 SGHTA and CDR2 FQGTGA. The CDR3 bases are TGTGCCAGCAGCTTAAGTGGGGACACCGGGGAGCTGTTTTTT. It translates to CASSLSGDTGELFF.